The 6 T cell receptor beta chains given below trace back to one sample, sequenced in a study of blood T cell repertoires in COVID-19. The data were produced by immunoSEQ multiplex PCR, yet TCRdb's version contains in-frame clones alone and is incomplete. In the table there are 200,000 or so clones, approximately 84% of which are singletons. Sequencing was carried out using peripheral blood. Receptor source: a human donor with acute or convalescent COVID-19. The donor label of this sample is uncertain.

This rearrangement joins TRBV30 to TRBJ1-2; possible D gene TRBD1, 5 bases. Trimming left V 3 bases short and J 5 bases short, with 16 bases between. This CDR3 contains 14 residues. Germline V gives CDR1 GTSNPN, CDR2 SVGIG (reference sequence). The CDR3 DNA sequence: TGTGCCTGGAGGGGCCCTTCCAGGGAATATGGCTACACCTTC. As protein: CAWRGPSREYGYTF. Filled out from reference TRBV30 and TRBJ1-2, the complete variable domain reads SQTIHQWPATLVQPVGSPLSLECTVEGTSNPNLYWYRQAAGRGLQLLFYSVGIGQISSEVPQNLSASRPQDRQFILSSKKLLLSDSGFYLCAWRGPSREYGYTFGSGTRLTVV.

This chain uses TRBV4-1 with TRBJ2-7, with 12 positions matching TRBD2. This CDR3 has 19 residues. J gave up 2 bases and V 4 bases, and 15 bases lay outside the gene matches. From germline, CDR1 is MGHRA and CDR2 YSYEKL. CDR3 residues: CASSPTRSLAGGPAYEQYF. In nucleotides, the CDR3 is TGCGCCAGCAGCCCCACCCGATCACTAGCGGGAGGACCCGCCTACGAGCAGTACTTC.

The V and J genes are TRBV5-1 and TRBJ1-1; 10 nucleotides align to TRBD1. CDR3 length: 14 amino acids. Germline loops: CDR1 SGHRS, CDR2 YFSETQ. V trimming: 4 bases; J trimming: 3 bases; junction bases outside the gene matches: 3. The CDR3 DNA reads TGCGCCAGCAGCGACGGACAGGGGGACACTGAAGCTTTCTTT. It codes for CASSDGQGDTEAFF.

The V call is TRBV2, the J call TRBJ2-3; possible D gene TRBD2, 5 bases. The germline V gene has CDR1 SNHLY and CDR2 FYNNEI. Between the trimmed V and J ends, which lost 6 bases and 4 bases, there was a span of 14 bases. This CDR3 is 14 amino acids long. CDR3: CASSALVSADTQYF. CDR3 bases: TGTGCCAGCAGCGCACTAGTATCAGCAGATACGCAGTATTTT.

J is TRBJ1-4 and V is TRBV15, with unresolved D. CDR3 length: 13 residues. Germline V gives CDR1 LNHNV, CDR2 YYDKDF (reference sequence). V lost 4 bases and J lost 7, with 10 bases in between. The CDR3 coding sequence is TGTGCCACCAGCAAAGGGAGAGTTGAAAAACTGTTTTTT. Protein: CATSKGRVEKLFF.

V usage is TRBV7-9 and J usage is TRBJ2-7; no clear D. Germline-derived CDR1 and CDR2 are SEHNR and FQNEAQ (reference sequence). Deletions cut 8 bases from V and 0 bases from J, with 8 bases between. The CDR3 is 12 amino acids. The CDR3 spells CASAGRSYEQYF. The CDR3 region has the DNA TGTGCCAGCGCAGGCCGCTCCTACGAGCAGTACTTC.